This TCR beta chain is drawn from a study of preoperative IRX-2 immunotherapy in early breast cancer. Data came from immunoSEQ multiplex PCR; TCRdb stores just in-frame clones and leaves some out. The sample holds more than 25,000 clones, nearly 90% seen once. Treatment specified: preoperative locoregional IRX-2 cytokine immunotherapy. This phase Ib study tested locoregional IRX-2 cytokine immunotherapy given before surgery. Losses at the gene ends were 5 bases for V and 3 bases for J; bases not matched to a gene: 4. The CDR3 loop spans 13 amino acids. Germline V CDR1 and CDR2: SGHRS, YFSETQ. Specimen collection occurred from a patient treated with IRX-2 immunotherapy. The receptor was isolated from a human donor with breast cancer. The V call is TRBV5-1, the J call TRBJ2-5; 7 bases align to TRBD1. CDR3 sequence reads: CASSTGAEETQYF. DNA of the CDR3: TGCGCCAGCAGTACAGGGGCGGAAGAGACCCAGTACTTC.